Listed below are T cell receptor beta chains from one sample, sequenced in a study of metastatic and nonmetastatic thyroid tumors. TCRdb recomputed clones from the PCR reads via MiXCR. The sample contains roughly 81,000 clones, 7.5% to 9% of which appear only once. The sequenced material came from blood. All receptors derive from a female donor with papillary thyroid cancer or a benign thyroid nodule (not recorded which). Some clones in this sample may be carry-over from other donors' samples. Each CDR3 is given with its conserved first and last residue. D genes are given only for firm matches. Clone size appears in some rows only: once, few, many, or a class for an expanded clone.

clone size: many; J gene: TRBJ2-3; V gene: TRBV7-3; D gene: NA; CDR3 DNA: TGTGCCAGTACTCTAACGGGCCAGGGTGGAGATACGCAGTATTTT; CDR3 protein: CASTLTGQGGDTQYF
clone size: many; J gene: TRBJ2-3; V gene: TRBV6-1; D gene: NA; CDR3 DNA: TGTGCCAGCAAAAGGACTGCACTTAGCACAGATACGCAGTATTTT; CDR3 protein: CASKRTALSTDTQYF
clone size: NA; J gene: TRBJ1-1; V gene: TRBV20-1; D gene: TRBD1; CDR3 DNA: TGCAGTGCGACAGGGGCAATTGACACTGAAGCTTTCTTT; CDR3 protein: CSATGAIDTEAFF
clone size: many; J gene: TRBJ1-6; V gene: TRBV9; D gene: TRBD1; CDR3 DNA: TGTGCCAGCAGCGTAGGACAGGGGGTTTCACCCCTCCACTTT; CDR3 protein: CASSVGQGVSPLHF
clone size: few; J gene: TRBJ2-1; V gene: TRBV11-2; D gene: TRBD2; CDR3 DNA: TGTGCCAGCAGCCCCCTTAGCGGGAAAGACAATGAGCAGTTCTTC; CDR3 protein: CASSPLSGKDNEQFF
clone size: many; J gene: TRBJ1-4; V gene: TRBV6-1; D gene: TRBD1; CDR3 DNA: TGTGCCAGCCTGGACAGGGGCGGGAATGAAAAACTGTTTTTT; CDR3 protein: CASLDRGGNEKLFF
clone size: many; J gene: TRBJ2-6; V gene: TRBV10-1; D gene: TRBD2; CDR3 DNA: TGCGCCAGCCAGGGACTAGCGGGGACTGGGGCCAACGTCCTGACTTTC; CDR3 protein: CASQGLAGTGANVLTF
clone size: few; J gene: TRBJ1-4; V gene: TRBV20-1; D gene: NA; CDR3 DNA: TGCAGTGCTTCTGGACGGCCTCCATACAATGAAAAACTGTTTTTT; CDR3 protein: CSASGRPPYNEKLFF
clone size: few; J gene: TRBJ1-1; V gene: TRBV18; D gene: NA; CDR3 DNA: TGTGCCAGCTCACCTGAAGAGAGCGAAGCTTTCTTT; CDR3 protein: CASSPEESEAFF
clone size: many; J gene: TRBJ2-3; V gene: TRBV5-1; D gene: NA; CDR3 DNA: TGCGCCAGCAAGGGGGGGGTCTCCGGGGATACGCAGTATTTT; CDR3 protein: CASKGGVSGDTQYF
clone size: NA; J gene: TRBJ2-7; V gene: TRBV7-9; D gene: NA; CDR3 DNA: TGTGCCAGCAGCTTAGTTGGAGGGGGCTACGAGCAGTACTTC; CDR3 protein: CASSLVGGGYEQYF
clone size: few; J gene: TRBJ1-2; V gene: TRBV30; D gene: NA; CDR3 DNA: TGTGCCTGGATGCCCGGGACGGATATCTATGGCTACACCTTC; CDR3 protein: CAWMPGTDIYGYTF
clone size: few; J gene: TRBJ2-7; V gene: TRBV20-1; D gene: NA; CDR3 DNA: TGCAGTGCTAGAGATCAGGGGAGCGAACGGACCTACGAGCAGTACTTC; CDR3 protein: CSARDQGSERTYEQYF
clone size: few; J gene: TRBJ1-1; V gene: TRBV12-3/TRBV12-4; D gene: NA; CDR3 DNA: TGTGCCAGCAGCTCCGGAAACACTGAAGCTTTCTTT; CDR3 protein: CASSSGNTEAFF
clone size: many; J gene: TRBJ1-1; V gene: TRBV18; D gene: NA; CDR3 DNA: TGTGCCAGCTCACCCCATCCCCCACGTGGTACTGAAGCTTTCTTT; CDR3 protein: CASSPHPPRGTEAFF